This is a list of T cell receptor beta chains from one sample in a study of metastatic and nonmetastatic thyroid tumors. TCRdb recomputed clones from the PCR reads via MiXCR. This sample has approximately 17,000 clones; 16% occur once, and the top ten carry less than 20%. Material: blood. Receptors originate from a male donor with papillary thyroid cancer or a benign thyroid nodule (not recorded which). Some clones in this sample may be carry-over from other donors' samples. The CDR3 runs from the conserved cysteine through the conserved F or W. Size is stated for part of the rows, as once, few or many counts, or as a class when the clone is expanded.

CDR3 length: 15
clone size: many
V gene: TRBV6-2/TRBV6-3
CDR3 protein: CASTRPLLNTGELFF

CDR3 length: 15
clone size: .
V gene: TRBV5-1
CDR3 protein: CASSLEPGRSYEQYF

CDR3 length: 12
clone size: .
V gene: TRBV30
CDR3 protein: CAWSNLGTEAFF

CDR3 length: 15
clone size: many
V gene: TRBV20-1
CDR3 protein: CSARDRGRGETEAFF

CDR3 length: 15
clone size: medium-sized
V gene: TRBV12-3/TRBV12-4
CDR3 protein: CASRLGLAGGSGQYF

CDR3 length: 15
clone size: medium-sized
V gene: TRBV20-1
CDR3 protein: CSARDGRSTGNTIYF

CDR3 length: 13
clone size: .
V gene: TRBV7-2
CDR3 protein: CASSQGQEETQYF

CDR3 length: 15
clone size: .
V gene: TRBV28
CDR3 protein: CASRVAADSTYEQYF

CDR3 length: 16
clone size: many
V gene: TRBV19
CDR3 protein: CASTLLSRDNPPEAFF

CDR3 length: 15
clone size: many
V gene: TRBV28
CDR3 protein: CASRSYREATGTQYF

CDR3 length: 17
clone size: many
V gene: TRBV7-8
CDR3 protein: CASSLVLRGIIGNTIYF

CDR3 length: 12
clone size: medium-sized
V gene: TRBV28
CDR3 protein: CASFSRGSEAFF

CDR3 length: 14
clone size: many
V gene: TRBV6-2/TRBV6-3
CDR3 protein: CASSGGGLPNEQFF

CDR3 length: 16
clone size: few
V gene: TRBV28
CDR3 protein: CASSFPGGGVTQPQHF

CDR3 length: 18
clone size: many
V gene: TRBV2
CDR3 protein: CASWGGRLWTSGYNEQFF

CDR3 length: 17
clone size: many
V gene: TRBV19
CDR3 protein: CASSTLPGDRMNTEAFF

CDR3 length: 15
clone size: many
V gene: TRBV15
CDR3 protein: CATSRDLEWITEAFF

CDR3 length: 14
clone size: many
V gene: TRBV29-1
CDR3 protein: CSVGRQGAINEQFF

CDR3 length: 14
clone size: many
V gene: TRBV18
CDR3 protein: CASSRIGGQETQYF

CDR3 length: 16
clone size: few
V gene: TRBV5-5
CDR3 protein: CASSGRQGAQQETQYF

CDR3 length: 13
clone size: .
V gene: TRBV20-1
CDR3 protein: CSAEGLQNTEAFF

CDR3 length: 15
clone size: medium-sized
V gene: TRBV12-3/TRBV12-4
CDR3 protein: CASTPGTGFISPLHF

CDR3 length: 14
clone size: many
V gene: TRBV29-1
CDR3 protein: CSVVVNTGSGEQYF

CDR3 length: 14
clone size: .
V gene: TRBV29-1
CDR3 protein: CSVVGTTSGDGYTF

CDR3 length: 14
clone size: .
V gene: TRBV20-1
CDR3 protein: CSARLRRYNQPQYF

CDR3 length: 17
clone size: many
V gene: TRBV12-5
CDR3 protein: CASGPGTSGAPYNEQFF

CDR3 length: 12
clone size: many
V gene: TRBV30
CDR3 protein: CAWSVSGYEQYF

CDR3 length: 14
clone size: few
V gene: TRBV9
CDR3 protein: CASSRTGAKNIQYF

CDR3 length: 15
clone size: many
V gene: TRBV7-3
CDR3 protein: CASSLAGDSTDTQYF

CDR3 length: 17
clone size: many
V gene: TRBV11-3
CDR3 protein: CASSQRLAGASTDTQYF

CDR3 length: 14
clone size: medium-sized
V gene: TRBV11-2
CDR3 protein: CASSWGLAGYEQYF

CDR3 length: 14
clone size: many
V gene: TRBV27
CDR3 protein: CASSVNSLGNEQFF